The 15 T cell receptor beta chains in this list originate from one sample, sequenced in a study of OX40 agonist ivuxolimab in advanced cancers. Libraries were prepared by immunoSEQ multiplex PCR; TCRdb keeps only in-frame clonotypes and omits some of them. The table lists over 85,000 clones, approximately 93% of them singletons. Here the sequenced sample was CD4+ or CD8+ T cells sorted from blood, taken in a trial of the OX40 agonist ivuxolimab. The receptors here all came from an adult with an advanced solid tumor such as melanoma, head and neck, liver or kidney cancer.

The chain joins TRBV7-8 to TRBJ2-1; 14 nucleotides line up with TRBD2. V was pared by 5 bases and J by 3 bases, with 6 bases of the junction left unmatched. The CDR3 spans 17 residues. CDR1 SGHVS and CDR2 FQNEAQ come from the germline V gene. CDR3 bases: TGTGCCAGCAGCCCCCGGACTAGCGGGAGGATCTACAATGAGCAGTTCTTC. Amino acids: CASSPRTSGRIYNEQFF.

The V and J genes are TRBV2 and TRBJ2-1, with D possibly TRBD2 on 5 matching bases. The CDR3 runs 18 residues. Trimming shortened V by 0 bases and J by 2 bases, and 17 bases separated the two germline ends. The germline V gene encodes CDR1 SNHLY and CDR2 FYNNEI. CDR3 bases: TGTGCCAGCAGTGAAGCTGGTGGACTCCGTCCTGCCTACAATGAGCAGTTCTTC. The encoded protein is CASSEAGGLRPAYNEQFF.

The CDR3 spells CASWGRDRGTGELFF. The DNA for the CDR3 is TGTGCCAGCTGGGGCCGGGACAGGGGAACCGGGGAGCTGTTTTTT. V is TRBV28 and J is TRBJ2-2, with TRBD1 identical over 10 bases. V lost 8 bases to trimming and J lost 5 bases; unmatched junction nucleotides: 8. The germline V gene has CDR1 MDHEN and CDR2 SYDVKM. This CDR3 has 15 residues.

The DNA for the CDR3 is TGTGCCAGCAGTTATTTTAGCGGGGGGTCGAGCTCCTACAATGAGCAGTTCTTC. This gives the protein CASSYFSGGSSSYNEQFF. The chain uses TRBV28 and TRBJ2-1, with 10 bases identical to TRBD2. From germline, CDR1 is MDHEN and CDR2 SYDVKM. V trimming: 4 bases; J trimming: 0 bases; junction bases outside the gene matches: 9. The CDR3 consists of 18 residues.

CDR3 sequence reads: CASSLNSYEQYF. The CDR3 DNA reads as TGCGCCAGCAGCCTGAACTCCTACGAGCAGTACTTC. This chain links TRBV5-1 with TRBJ2-7; no clear D gene. Trimming removed 4 bases at V and 0 bases at J, with 5 bases between. CDR1 is SGHRS and CDR2 is YFSETQ in the germline V gene. The CDR3 extends over 12 amino acids.

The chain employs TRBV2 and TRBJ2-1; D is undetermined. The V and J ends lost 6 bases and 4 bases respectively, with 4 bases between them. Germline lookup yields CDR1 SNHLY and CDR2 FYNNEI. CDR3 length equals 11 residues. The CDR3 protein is CASREYNEQFF. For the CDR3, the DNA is TGTGCCAGCAGAGAATACAATGAGCAGTTCTTC.

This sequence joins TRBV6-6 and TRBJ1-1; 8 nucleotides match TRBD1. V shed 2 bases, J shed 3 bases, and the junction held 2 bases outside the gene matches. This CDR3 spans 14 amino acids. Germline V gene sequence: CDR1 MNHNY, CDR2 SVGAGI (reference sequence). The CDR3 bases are TGTGCCAGCAGTTACGGGACAGGTTACACTGAAGCTTTCTTT. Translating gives CASSYGTGYTEAFF.

CDR3 sequence: CASSRLGTDTQYF. Written as DNA, the CDR3 is TGTGCCAGCAGCCGTCTGGGCACAGATACGCAGTATTTT. The rearrangement uses TRBV14 and TRBJ2-3, with D unresolved. This CDR3 has 13 amino acids. CDR1 is SGHDN and CDR2 is FVKESK in the germline V gene. Trimming shortened V by 4 bases and J by 1 base, and 6 bases separated the two germline ends. Looking up the rest from reference TRBV14 and TRBJ2-3 gives the full variable domain: EAGVTQFPSHSVIEKGQTVTLRCDPISGHDNLYWYRRVMGKEIKFLLHFVKESKQDESGMPNNRFLAERTGGTYSTLKVQPAELEDSGVYFCASSRLGTDTQYFGPGTRLTVL.

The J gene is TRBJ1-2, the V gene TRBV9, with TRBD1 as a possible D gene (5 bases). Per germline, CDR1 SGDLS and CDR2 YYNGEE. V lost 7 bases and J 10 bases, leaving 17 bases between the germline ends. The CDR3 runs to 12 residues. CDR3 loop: CASSTGLTYYTF. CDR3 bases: TGTGCCAGCTCTACGGGACTAACATACTACACCTTC.

CDR3 region: CASSKEGIAGLNTEAFF. CDR3 DNA sequence: TGTGCCAGCAGCAAAGAAGGGATTGCGGGATTAAACACTGAAGCTTTCTTT. The rearrangement joins TRBV21-1 to TRBJ1-1. TRBV21-1 is designated a pseudogene. The CDR3 spans 17 residues.

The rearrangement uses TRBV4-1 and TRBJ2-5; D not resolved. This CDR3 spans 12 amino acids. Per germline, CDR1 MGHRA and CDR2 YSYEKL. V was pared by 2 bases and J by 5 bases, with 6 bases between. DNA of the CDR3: TGCGCCAGCAGCCAAATCATGGAGACCCAGTACTTC. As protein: CASSQIMETQYF.

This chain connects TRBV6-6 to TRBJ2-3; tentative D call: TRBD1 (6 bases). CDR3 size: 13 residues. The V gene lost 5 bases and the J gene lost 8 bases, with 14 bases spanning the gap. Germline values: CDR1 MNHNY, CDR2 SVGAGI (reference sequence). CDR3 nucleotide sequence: TGTGCCAGCAGTCGGACAGTATGGGCTACGCAGTATTTT. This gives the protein CASSRTVWATQYF.

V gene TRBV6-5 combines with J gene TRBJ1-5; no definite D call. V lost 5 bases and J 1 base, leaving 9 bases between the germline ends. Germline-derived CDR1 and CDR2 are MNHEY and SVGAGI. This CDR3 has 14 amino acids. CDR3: CASSGEGSNQPQHF. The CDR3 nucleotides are TGTGCCAGCAGTGGTGAAGGGAGCAATCAGCCCCAGCATTTT.

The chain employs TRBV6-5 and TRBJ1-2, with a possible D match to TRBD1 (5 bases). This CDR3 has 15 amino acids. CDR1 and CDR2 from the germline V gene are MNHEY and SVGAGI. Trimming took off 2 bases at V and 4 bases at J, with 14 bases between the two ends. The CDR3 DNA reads TGTGCCAGCAGTTACCGCACAGAGGGGACCTATGGCTACACCTTC. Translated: CASSYRTEGTYGYTF.

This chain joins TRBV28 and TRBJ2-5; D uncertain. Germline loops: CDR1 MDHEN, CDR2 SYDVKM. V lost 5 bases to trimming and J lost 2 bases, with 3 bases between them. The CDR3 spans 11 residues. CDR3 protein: CASSKQETQYF. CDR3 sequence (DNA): TGTGCCAGCAGTAAACAAGAGACCCAGTACTTC.